A selection of T cell receptor beta chains follows, all from one sample in a study of glioma-infiltrating T cells after dendritic cell vaccination. Produced via immunoSEQ multiplex PCR; TCRdb's table is partial and in-frame only. The data show roughly 60,000 clones, roughly 86% seen once. Sequencing used blood, obtained after dendritic cell vaccination. The receptors derive from a human donor with glioblastoma. Each CDR3 is given with its conserved first and last residue. The D gene is left open where the match is weak. Only part of the rows carry a size: once, few, many, or a class if the clone is expanded.

>TRBD1|TRBV5-1|TRBJ1-6|NA
CASSAGTVTSPLHF
TGCGCCAGCAGCGCCGGGACAGTTACGTCACCCCTCCACTTT
>TRBD1|TRBV6-4|TRBJ2-1|NA
CASSDSNRGSYNEQFF
TGTGCCAGCAGTGACTCGAACAGGGGCTCCTACAATGAGCAGTTCTTC
>TRBD1|TRBV6-6|TRBJ1-4|NA
CASSYRGTGDEKLFF
TGTGCCAGCAGTTACCGCGGGACAGGGGATGAAAAACTGTTTTTT
>TRBD2|TRBV2|TRBJ2-2|NA
CASSGTRFDGELFF
TGTGCCAGCAGCGGGACTAGATTTGACGGGGAGCTGTTTTTT
>TRBD1|TRBV29-1|TRBJ2-7|NA
CSVRTGQEQYF
TGCAGCGTTAGGACAGGGCAAGAGCAGTACTTC
>TRBD2|TRBV11-3|TRBJ2-7|NA
CASSFSGRSYEQYF
TGTGCCAGCAGCTTTAGCGGGAGGTCCTACGAGCAGTACTTC
>TRBD1|TRBV9|TRBJ1-5|NA
CASKDRGVGQPQHF
TGTGCCAGCAAAGACAGGGGGGTGGGTCAGCCCCAGCATTTT
>NA|TRBV29-1|TRBJ1-2|NA
CSAPDSWRYTF
TGCAGCGCTCCGGACAGTTGGCGGTACACCTTC
>NA|TRBV5-1|TRBJ1-1|NA
CASSFQVENTEAFF
TGCGCCAGCAGCTTTCAGGTGGAGAACACTGAAGCTTTCTTT
>NA|TRBV6-5|TRBJ1-1|NA
CASRERRENTEAFF
TGTGCCAGCAGGGAAAGACGGGAGAACACTGAAGCTTTCTTT
>NA|TRBV4-3|TRBJ2-3|NA
CASSPGVTDTQYF
TGCGCCAGCAGCCCCGGGGTCACAGATACGCAGTATTTT
>TRBD1|TRBV27|TRBJ1-2|NA
CASSFEGAGGYTF
TGTGCCAGCAGTTTCGAGGGGGCGGGAGGCTACACCTTC
>TRBD1|TRBV7-9|TRBJ2-6|NA
CASNTGQVRSGANVLTF
TGTGCCAGCAACACGGGACAGGTACGATCTGGGGCCAACGTCCTGACTTTC
>NA|TRBV30|TRBJ1-5|NA
CAWGPGRGDQPQHF
TGTGCCTGGGGACCGGGGAGAGGAGATCAGCCCCAGCATTTT
>TRBD2|TRBV6-6|TRBJ2-7|NA
CASSRTSGVVGEQYF
TGTGCCAGCAGTCGGACTAGCGGGGTGGTTGGGGAGCAGTACTTC
>TRBD2|TRBV4-2|TRBJ2-7|NA
CASSQGGTRSHEQYF
TGTGCCAGCAGCCAAGGGGGGACTAGAAGTCACGAGCAGTACTTC
>NA|TRBV29-1|TRBJ1-1|NA
CSVGQRGSTEAFF
TGCAGCGTTGGACAACGTGGGAGCACTGAAGCTTTCTTT
>NA|TRBV2|TRBJ1-1|NA
CASTGGPNTEAFF
TGTGCCAGCACGGGGGGGCCTAACACTGAAGCTTTCTTT
>NA|TRBV27|TRBJ2-1|NA
CASSPGSDEQFF
TGTGCCAGCAGCCCCGGGAGTGATGAGCAGTTCTTC
>NA|TRBV2|TRBJ2-5|NA
CASSGAETQYF
TGTGCCAGCAGTGGCGCCGAGACCCAGTACTTC
>TRBD1|TRBV7-2|TRBJ1-1|NA
CASSSSRDREWNTEAFF
TGTGCCAGCAGCTCGTCCCGGGACAGGGAATGGAACACTGAAGCTTTCTTT
>TRBD1|TRBV6-5|TRBJ1-1|NA
CASRKGQGRGEAFF
TGTGCCAGCAGGAAGGGACAGGGGCGCGGAGAAGCTTTCTTT
>NA|TRBV18|TRBJ2-7|NA
CASSYTRDSYEQYF
TGTGCCAGCTCATATACTAGAGACTCCTACGAGCAGTACTTC
>TRBD2|TRBV7-3|TRBJ2-7|NA
CASSPGLAGAEEQYF
TGTGCCAGCAGCCCAGGACTAGCGGGAGCTGAAGAGCAGTACTTC
>NA|TRBV11-3|TRBJ1-1|few
CASQPGNTEAFF
TGTGCCAGCCAACCGGGGAACACTGAAGCTTTCTTT
>NA|TRBV9|TRBJ2-3|NA
CASSVVAASTDTQYF
TGTGCCAGCAGCGTAGTAGCGGCTAGCACAGATACGCAGTATTTT
>TRBD1|TRBV5-1|TRBJ1-4|NA
CASSWGTGGENEKLFF
TGCGCCAGCAGCTGGGGGACAGGGGGGGAAAATGAAAAACTGTTTTTT
>TRBD1|TRBV5-1|TRBJ2-5|NA
CASSSGTDQETQYF
TGCGCCAGCAGCTCCGGGACAGACCAAGAGACCCAGTACTTC
>NA|TRBV19|TRBJ1-6|NA
CASSIDLRQVNNSPLHF
TGTGCCAGTAGTATAGATCTTCGGCAGGTTAATAATTCCCCCCTCCACTTT
>NA|TRBV5-1|TRBJ1-1|NA
CASSLAQMNTEAFF
TGCGCCAGCAGCTTGGCCCAGATGAACACTGAAGCTTTCTTT
>TRBD1|TRBV7-8|TRBJ2-3|NA
CASSLDRGQDTQYF
TGTGCCAGCAGCTTAGACAGGGGGCAAGATACGCAGTATTTT
>TRBD2|TRBV7-2|TRBJ2-2|NA
CASSLAGGMNTGELFF
TGTGCCAGCAGCTTAGCCGGGGGGATGAACACCGGGGAGCTGTTTTTT
>NA|TRBV27|TRBJ2-3|once
CASSGGPSPPDTQYF
TGTGCCAGCTCTGGGGGCCCTAGCCCCCCAGATACGCAGTATTTT
>NA|TRBV7-9|TRBJ1-1|NA
CASSLAGTLNTEAFF
TGTGCCAGCAGCTTAGCCGGGACATTGAACACTGAAGCTTTCTTT
>NA|TRBV7-3|TRBJ2-3|NA
CASSSMAVNTDTQYF
TGTGCCAGCAGCTCTATGGCGGTTAACACAGATACGCAGTATTTT
>TRBD1|TRBV6-6|TRBJ1-2|NA
CASSRQGPGYTF
TGTGCCAGCAGTCGACAGGGCCCCGGCTACACCTTC
>TRBD1|TRBV6-4|TRBJ2-7|once
CASSRGQGDFQYF
TGTGCCAGCAGTCGGGGACAGGGGGACTTTCAGTACTTC
>NA|TRBV29-1|TRBJ1-2|NA
CSVDRKGGYDYTF
TGCAGCGTTGATAGGAAGGGAGGCTATGACTACACCTTC
>TRBD1|TRBV14|TRBJ2-7|NA
CASSRNRGSYEQYF
TGTGCCAGCAGCCGTAACAGGGGGTCCTACGAGCAGTACTTC
>NA|TRBV5-4|TRBJ2-3|NA
CASSQDPPGADTQYF
TGTGCCAGCAGCCAAGACCCTCCCGGGGCAGATACGCAGTATTTT
>NA|TRBV9|TRBJ2-3|NA
CASSAGGPDTQYF
TGTGCCAGCAGCGCCGGAGGGCCAGATACGCAGTATTTT
>NA|TRBV19|TRBJ1-5|NA
CASRRGVFSNQPQHF
TGTGCCAGTAGACGGGGAGTTTTTAGCAATCAGCCCCAGCATTTT
>NA|TRBV7-2|TRBJ1-2|NA
CASSFSGSRGYTF
TGTGCCAGCAGCTTTTCGGGGAGTCGCGGCTACACCTTC
>NA|TRBV6-5|TRBJ2-6|NA
CASSYSRAPGANVLTF
TGTGCCAGCAGTTACTCGAGAGCGCCCGGGGCCAACGTCCTGACTTTC
>TRBD1|TRBV27|TRBJ1-5|NA
CASSLGQGNQPQHF
TGTGCCAGCAGCCTGGGACAGGGCAATCAGCCCCAGCATTTT
>TRBD1|TRBV7-8|TRBJ2-1|NA
CASSFLGQGLNEQFF
TGTGCCAGCAGCTTTCTGGGACAGGGGTTAAATGAGCAGTTCTTC
>NA|TRBV21-1|TRBJ1-2|NA
CASSKEEGNYGYTF
TGTGCCAGCAGCAAAGAGGAGGGCAACTATGGCTACACCTTC
>TRBD1|TRBV4-3|TRBJ1-4|NA
CASSQAGQGDEKLFF
TGCGCCAGCAGCCAGGCGGGACAGGGGGATGAAAAACTGTTTTTT
>NA|TRBV18|TRBJ2-5|NA
CASSPQGLSYQETQYF
TGTGCCAGCTCACCACAGGGGCTTTCCTACCAAGAGACCCAGTACTTC
>NA|TRBV27|TRBJ2-7|NA
CASSSPPYYYEQYF
TGTGCCAGCAGTTCTCCCCCCTACTACTACGAGCAGTACTTC
>NA|TRBV2|TRBJ1-1|NA
CASSVLTRPNTEAFF
TGTGCCAGCAGTGTCCTGACACGACCGAACACTGAAGCTTTCTTT
>TRBD2|TRBV7-9|TRBJ2-1|once
CASSRPGLAASYNEQFF
TGTGCCAGCAGCCGGCCGGGACTAGCGGCTTCCTACAATGAGCAGTTCTTC
>TRBD1|TRBV18|TRBJ2-7|NA
CASSPPDRGLYEQYF
TGTGCCAGCTCACCACCGGACAGGGGATTGTACGAGCAGTACTTC
>TRBD2|TRBV5-1|TRBJ2-7|NA
CASSLVGGEYEQYF
TGCGCCAGCAGCTTGGTGGGAGGGGAGTACGAGCAGTACTTC
>TRBD2|TRBV6-6|TRBJ2-7|NA
CASRYGLADMYEQYF
TGTGCCAGCAGATACGGGCTAGCGGACATGTACGAGCAGTACTTC
>TRBD1|TRBV30|TRBJ1-2|once
CAWTRTGTYGYTF
TGTGCCTGGACTAGGACAGGGACCTATGGCTACACCTTC
>TRBD2|TRBV9|TRBJ2-1|NA
CASSVTGGLNNEQFF
TGTGCCAGCAGCGTAACGGGGGGGCTCAACAATGAGCAGTTCTTC
>TRBD1|TRBV10-3|TRBJ2-7|NA
CAISEGGQGVEQYF
TGTGCCATCAGTGAGGGGGGACAGGGTGTTGAGCAGTACTTC